This TCR beta chain was sequenced in a study of shared clonotypes between healthy human individuals. The germline V gene encodes CDR1 ENHRY and CDR2 SYGVKD. V dropped 8 bases and J dropped 5 bases, with 12 bases sitting between them. This CDR3 has 12 amino acids. Sequencing used immunoSEQ multiplex PCR; TCRdb keeps in-frame clones, though not all of them. This table has some 1 million clones, about 74% appearing once. This clone was recorded only once. This chain links TRBV10-3 with TRBJ1-1, with D possibly being TRBD1 (5 bases). Specimen: memory CD4+ T cells sorted from blood. Subset defined: CD45RA-negative fraction. The source is a man between 18 and 35 years old in good health. The CDR3: CAIGRGGTEAFF. The CDR3 DNA is TGTGCCATCGGTAGGGGAGGAACTGAAGCTTTCTTT.